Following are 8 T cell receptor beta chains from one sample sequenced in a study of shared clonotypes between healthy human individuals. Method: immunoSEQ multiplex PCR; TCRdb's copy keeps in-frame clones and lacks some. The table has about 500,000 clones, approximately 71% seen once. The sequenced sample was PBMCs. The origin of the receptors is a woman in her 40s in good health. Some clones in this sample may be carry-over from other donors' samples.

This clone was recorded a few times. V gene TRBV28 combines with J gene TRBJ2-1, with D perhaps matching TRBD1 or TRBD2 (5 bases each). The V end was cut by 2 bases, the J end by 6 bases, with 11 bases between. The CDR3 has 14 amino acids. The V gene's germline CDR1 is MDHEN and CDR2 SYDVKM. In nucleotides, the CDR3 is TGTGCCAGCAGTTTAGGGGGAGATTTCAATGAGCAGTTCTTC. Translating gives CASSLGGDFNEQFF.

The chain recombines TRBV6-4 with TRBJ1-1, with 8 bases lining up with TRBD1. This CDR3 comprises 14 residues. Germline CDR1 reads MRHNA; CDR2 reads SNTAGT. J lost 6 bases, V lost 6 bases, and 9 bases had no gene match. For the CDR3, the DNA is TGTGCCAGCAGCCCCGGGGCAGGGGGCTCTGAAGCTTTCTTT. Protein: CASSPGAGGSEAFF.

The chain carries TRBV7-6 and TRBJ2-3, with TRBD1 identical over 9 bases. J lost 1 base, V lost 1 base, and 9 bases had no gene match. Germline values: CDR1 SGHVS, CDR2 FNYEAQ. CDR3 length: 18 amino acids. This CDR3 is CASSLGIPGQGGTDTQYF. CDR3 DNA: TGTGCCAGCAGCTTAGGGATTCCGGGACAGGGAGGCACAGATACGCAGTATTTT. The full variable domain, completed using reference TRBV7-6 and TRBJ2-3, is GAGVSQSPRYKVTKRGQDVALRCDPISGHVSLYWYRQALGQGPEFLTYFNYEAQQDKSGLPNDRFSAERPEGSISTLTIQRTEQRDSAMYRCASSLGIPGQGGTDTQYFGPGTRLTVL.

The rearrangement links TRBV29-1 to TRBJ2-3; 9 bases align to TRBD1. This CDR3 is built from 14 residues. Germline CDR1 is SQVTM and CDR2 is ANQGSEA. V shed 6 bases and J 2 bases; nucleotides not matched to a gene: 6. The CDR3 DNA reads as TGCAGCGTAACAGGGGGCTTGTTCACAGATACGCAGTATTTT. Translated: CSVTGGLFTDTQYF.

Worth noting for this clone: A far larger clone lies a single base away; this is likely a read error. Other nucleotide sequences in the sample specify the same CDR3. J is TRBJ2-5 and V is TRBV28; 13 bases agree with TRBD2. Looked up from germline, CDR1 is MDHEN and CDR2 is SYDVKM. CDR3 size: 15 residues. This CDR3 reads CASRQTSGRPETQYF. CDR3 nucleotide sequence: TGCGCCAGCAGACAGACTAGCGGGAGGCCGGAGACCCAGTACTTC.

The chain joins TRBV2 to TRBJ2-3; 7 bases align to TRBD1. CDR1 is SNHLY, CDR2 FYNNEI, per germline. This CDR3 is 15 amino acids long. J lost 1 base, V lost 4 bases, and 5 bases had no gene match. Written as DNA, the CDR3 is TGTGCCAGCAGTGGACAGGGAGTGGGCACAGATACGCAGTATTTT. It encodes CASSGQGVGTDTQYF.

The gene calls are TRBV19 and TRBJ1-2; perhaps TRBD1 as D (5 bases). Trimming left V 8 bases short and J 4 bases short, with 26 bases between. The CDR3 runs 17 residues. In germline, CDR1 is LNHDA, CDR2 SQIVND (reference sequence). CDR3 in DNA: TGTGCCAGTCACTTGTGGGCAGGGTCTGGGGAGGGCTATGGCTACACCTTC. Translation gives CASHLWAGSGEGYGYTF.

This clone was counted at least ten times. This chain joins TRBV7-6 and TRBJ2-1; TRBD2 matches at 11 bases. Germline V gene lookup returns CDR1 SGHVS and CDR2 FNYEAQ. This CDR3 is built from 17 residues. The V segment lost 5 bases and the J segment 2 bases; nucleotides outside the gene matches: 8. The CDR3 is CASSPRLAGITYNEQFF. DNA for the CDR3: TGTGCCAGCAGCCCGAGACTAGCGGGGATTACCTACAATGAGCAGTTCTTC.